The text below deals with one T cell receptor beta chain. Clones were sequenced by immunoSEQ multiplex PCR, and TCRdb holds only the in-frame ones, with some missing. The table shows about 110,000 clones, with over 65% occurring only once. The data stem from a study of blood T cell repertoires in COVID-19. Germline lookup yields CDR1 SGDLS and CDR2 YYNGEE. Trimming took off 0 bases at V and 4 bases at J, with 11 bases between the two ends. The CDR3 covers 15 residues. The gene calls are TRBV9 and TRBJ1-3; weak D call: TRBD1 (6 bases). The sequence was obtained from a woman aged 35 to 49 with acute or convalescent COVID-19. The specimen was peripheral blood. Written as DNA, the CDR3 is TGTGCCAGCAGCGTAGACAGGGTAGGCGGAAACACCATATATTTT. Translating gives CASSVDRVGGNTIYF. Supplemented by reference TRBV9 and TRBJ1-3, the full variable domain reads DSGVTQTPKHLITATGQRVTLRCSPRSGDLSVYWYQQSLDQGLQFLIQYYNGEERAKGNILERFSAQQFPDLHSELNLSSLELGDSALYFCASSVDRVGGNTIYFGEGSWLTVV.